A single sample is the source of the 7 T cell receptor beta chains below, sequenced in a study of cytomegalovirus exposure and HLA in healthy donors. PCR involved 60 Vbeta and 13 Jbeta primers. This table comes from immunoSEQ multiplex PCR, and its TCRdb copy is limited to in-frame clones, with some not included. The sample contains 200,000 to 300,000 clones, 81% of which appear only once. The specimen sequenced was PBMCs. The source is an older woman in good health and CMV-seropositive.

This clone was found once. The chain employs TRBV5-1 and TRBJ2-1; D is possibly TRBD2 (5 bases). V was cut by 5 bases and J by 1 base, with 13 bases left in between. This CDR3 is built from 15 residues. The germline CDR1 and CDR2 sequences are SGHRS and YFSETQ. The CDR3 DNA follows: TGCGCCAGCAGAGTAGCTAGCCGGTCCTACAATGAGCAGTTCTTC. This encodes CASRVASRSYNEQFF.

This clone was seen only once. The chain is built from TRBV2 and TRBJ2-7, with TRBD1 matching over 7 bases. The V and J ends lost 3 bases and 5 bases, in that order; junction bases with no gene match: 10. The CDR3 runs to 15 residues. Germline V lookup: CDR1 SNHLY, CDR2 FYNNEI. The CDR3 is CASSEARQGFHEQYF. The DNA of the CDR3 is TGTGCCAGCAGTGAGGCCCGACAGGGATTCCACGAGCAGTACTTC.

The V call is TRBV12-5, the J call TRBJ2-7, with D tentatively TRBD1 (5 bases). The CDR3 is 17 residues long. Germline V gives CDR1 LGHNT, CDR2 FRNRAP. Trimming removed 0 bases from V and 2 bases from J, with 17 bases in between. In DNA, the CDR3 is TGTGCTAGTGGTTTGGTACTATCGAGTACAGGCACCTACGAGCAGTACTTC. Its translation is CASGLVLSSTGTYEQYF.

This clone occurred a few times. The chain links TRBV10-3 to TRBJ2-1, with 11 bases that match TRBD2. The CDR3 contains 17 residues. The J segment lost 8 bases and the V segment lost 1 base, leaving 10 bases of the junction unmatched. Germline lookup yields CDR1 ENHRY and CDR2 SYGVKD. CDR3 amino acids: CAISEWKASGRRDEQFF. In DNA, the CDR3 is TGTGCCATCAGTGAGTGGAAGGCTAGCGGGAGGAGGGATGAGCAGTTCTTC.

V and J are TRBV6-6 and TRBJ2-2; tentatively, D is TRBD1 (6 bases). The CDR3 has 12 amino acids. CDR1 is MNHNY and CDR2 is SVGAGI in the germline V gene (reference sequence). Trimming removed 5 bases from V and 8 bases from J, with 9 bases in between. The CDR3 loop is CASSQRGGELFF. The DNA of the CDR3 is TGTGCCAGCAGTCAAAGGGGGGGGGAGCTGTTTTTT.

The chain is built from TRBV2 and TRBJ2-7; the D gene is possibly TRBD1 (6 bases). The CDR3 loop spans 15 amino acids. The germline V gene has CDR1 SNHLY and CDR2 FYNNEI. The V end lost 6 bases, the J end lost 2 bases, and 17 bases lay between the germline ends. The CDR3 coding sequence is TGTGCCAGCAGGCGGTCGGCAGGGGCCCCCTACGAGCAGTACTTC. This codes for CASRRSAGAPYEQYF. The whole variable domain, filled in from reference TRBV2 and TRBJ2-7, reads EPEVTQTPSHQVTQMGQEVILRCVPISNHLYFYWYRQILGQKVEFLVSFYNNEISEKSEIFDDQFSVERPDGSNFTLKIRSTKLEDSAMYFCASRRSAGAPYEQYFGPGTRLTVT.

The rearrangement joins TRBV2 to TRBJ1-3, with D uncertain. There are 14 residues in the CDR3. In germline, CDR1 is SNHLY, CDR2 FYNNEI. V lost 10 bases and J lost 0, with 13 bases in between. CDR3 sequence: CATFGHFSGNTIYF. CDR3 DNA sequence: TGTGCCACATTTGGGCATTTCTCTGGAAACACCATATATTTT.